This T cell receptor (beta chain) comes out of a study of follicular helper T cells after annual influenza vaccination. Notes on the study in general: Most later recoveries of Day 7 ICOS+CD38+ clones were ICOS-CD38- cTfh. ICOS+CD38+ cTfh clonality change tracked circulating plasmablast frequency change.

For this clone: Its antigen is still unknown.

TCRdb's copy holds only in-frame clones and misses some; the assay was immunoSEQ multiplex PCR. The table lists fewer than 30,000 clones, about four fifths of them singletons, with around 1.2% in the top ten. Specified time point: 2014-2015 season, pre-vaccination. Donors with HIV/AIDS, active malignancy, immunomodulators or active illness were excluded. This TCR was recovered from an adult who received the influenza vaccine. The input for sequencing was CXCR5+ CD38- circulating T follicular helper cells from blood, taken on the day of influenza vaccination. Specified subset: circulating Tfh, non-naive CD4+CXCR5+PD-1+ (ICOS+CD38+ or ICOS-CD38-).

CDR3 sequence (DNA): TGTGCCAGCAGGGGGGACAGCTCTGGGGCCAACGTCCTGACTTTC. Its protein product is CASRGDSSGANVLTF. This chain joins TRBV9 and TRBJ2-6; TRBD1 agrees at 7 bases. Germline CDR1 reads SGDLS; CDR2 reads YYNGEE. The CDR3 consists of 15 residues. V shed 5 bases and J 0 bases; nucleotides not matched to a gene: 2.